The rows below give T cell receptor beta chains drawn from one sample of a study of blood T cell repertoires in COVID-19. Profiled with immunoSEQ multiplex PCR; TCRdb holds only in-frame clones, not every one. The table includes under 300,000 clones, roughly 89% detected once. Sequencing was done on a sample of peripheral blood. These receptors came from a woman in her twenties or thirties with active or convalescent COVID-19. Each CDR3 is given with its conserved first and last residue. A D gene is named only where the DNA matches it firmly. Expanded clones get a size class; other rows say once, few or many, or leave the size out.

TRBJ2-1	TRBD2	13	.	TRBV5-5	CASSSPGLVRQFF	TGTGCCAGCAGCTCGCCGGGACTAGTAAGGCAGTTCTTC
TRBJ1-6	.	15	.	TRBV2	CASSTLAGDNSPLHF	TGTGCCAGCAGTACTTTGGCAGGGGATAATTCACCCCTCCACTTT
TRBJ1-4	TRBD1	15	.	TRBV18	CASSPTGDPNEKLFF	TGTGCCAGCTCACCCACAGGGGATCCTAATGAAAAACTGTTTTTT
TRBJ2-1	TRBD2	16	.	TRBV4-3	CASSQDSGLAGIEQFF	TGCGCCAGCAGCCAAGATTCGGGGCTAGCGGGGATTGAGCAGTTCTTC
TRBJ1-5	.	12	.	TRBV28	CASSLREEPQHF	TGTGCCAGCAGTTTGAGGGAAGAGCCCCAGCATTTT
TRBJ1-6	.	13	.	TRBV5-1	CASRRDYNSPLHF	TGCGCCAGCAGACGGGACTATAATTCACCCCTCCACTTT
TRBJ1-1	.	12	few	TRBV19	CASSPQYEVAFF	TGTGCCAGTAGCCCTCAGTACGAAGTGGCTTTCTTT
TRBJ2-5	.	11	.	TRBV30	CAWQAMKTQYF	TGTGCCTGGCAGGCTATGAAGACCCAGTACTTC
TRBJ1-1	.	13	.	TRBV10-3	CAIRHPLVPEAFF	TGTGCCATCCGACACCCCCTGGTACCTGAAGCTTTCTTT
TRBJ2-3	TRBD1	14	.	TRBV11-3	CASSTGQATDTQYF	TGTGCCAGCAGCACCGGACAGGCCACAGATACGCAGTATTTT
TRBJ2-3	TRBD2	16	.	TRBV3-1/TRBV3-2	CASSLTGGTGTDTQYF	TGTGCCAGCAGCCTGACGGGAGGGACGGGCACAGATACGCAGTATTTT
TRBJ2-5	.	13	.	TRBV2	CASKGSSAETQYF	TGTGCCAGCAAAGGGTCTAGCGCGGAGACCCAGTACTTC
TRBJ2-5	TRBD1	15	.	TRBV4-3	CASSQGQGLGETQYF	TGCGCCAGCAGCCAAGGACAGGGGCTGGGAGAGACCCAGTACTTC
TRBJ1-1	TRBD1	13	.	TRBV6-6	CASINRGPTEAFF	TGTGCCAGCATAAACAGGGGGCCCACTGAAGCTTTCTTT
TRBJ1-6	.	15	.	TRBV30	CAWSPDRGENSPLHF	TGTGCCTGGAGTCCGGACCGGGGGGAGAATTCACCCCTCCACTTT
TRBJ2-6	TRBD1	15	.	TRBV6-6	CALGQGATGANVLTF	TGTGCCCTGGGGCAGGGGGCGACCGGGGCCAACGTCCTGACTTTC
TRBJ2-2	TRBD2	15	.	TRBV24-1	CATSDWGGDTGELFF	TGTGCCACCAGTGATTGGGGAGGGGACACCGGGGAGCTGTTTTTT
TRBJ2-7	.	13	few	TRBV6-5	CAVRTPSTYEQYF	TGTGCCGTAAGGACACCGTCTACCTACGAGCAGTACTTC
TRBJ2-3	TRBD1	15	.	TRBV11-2	CASSLGTGLTDTQYF	TGTGCCAGCAGCTTAGGGACAGGGCTCACAGATACGCAGTATTTT
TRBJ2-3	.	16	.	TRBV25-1	CASSERIAASTDTQYF	TGTGCCAGCAGTGAAAGGATAGCGGCTAGCACAGATACGCAGTATTTT
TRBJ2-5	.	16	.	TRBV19	CASISSGLRGQETQYF	TGTGCCAGTATCAGTAGTGGGCTTAGGGGGCAAGAGACCCAGTACTTC
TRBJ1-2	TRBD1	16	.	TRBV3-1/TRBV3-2	CASSQVRMTGTYGYTF	TGTGCCAGCAGCCAAGTTCGTATGACAGGGACCTATGGCTACACCTTC
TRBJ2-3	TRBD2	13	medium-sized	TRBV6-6	CASNLGGGDTQYF	TGTGCCAGCAATTTGGGGGGGGGAGATACGCAGTATTTT
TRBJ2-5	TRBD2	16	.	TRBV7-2	CASSPGTSGGRGPQYF	TGTGCCAGCAGCCCCGGGACTAGCGGGGGTCGGGGGCCCCAGTACTTC
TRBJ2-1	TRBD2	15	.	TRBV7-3	CASSLRERGYNEQFF	TGTGCCAGCAGCTTACGCGAGCGGGGGTACAATGAGCAGTTCTTC
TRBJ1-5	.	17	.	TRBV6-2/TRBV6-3	CASSYSIRGKGNQPQHF	TGTGCCAGCAGTTACTCTATTCGGGGGAAGGGCAATCAGCCCCAGCATTTT
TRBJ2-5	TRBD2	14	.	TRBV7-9	CASNRRAGEETQYF	TGTGCCAGCAACAGGCGTGCGGGGGAGGAGACCCAGTACTTC
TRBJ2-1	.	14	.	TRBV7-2	CASGTPNTDNEQFF	TGTGCCAGTGGGACACCTAACACAGACAATGAGCAGTTCTTC
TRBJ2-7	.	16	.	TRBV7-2	CASSLVGGGRSYEQYF	TGTGCCAGCAGCTTAGTTGGTGGAGGGAGGTCCTACGAGCAGTACTTC
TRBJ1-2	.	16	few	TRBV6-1	CASSVPGTGENYGYTF	TGTGCCAGCAGTGTCCCGGGGACTGGGGAAAACTATGGCTACACCTTC
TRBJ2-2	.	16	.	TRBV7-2	CASSLDFRGGSGELFF	TGTGCCAGCAGCTTAGATTTTCGGGGAGGATCCGGGGAGCTGTTTTTT
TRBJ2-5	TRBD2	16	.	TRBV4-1	CASSLRDYAAEETQYF	TGCGCCAGCAGCCTACGGGACTATGCGGCTGAAGAGACCCAGTACTTC
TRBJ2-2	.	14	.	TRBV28	CASMEGGDTGELFF	TGTGCCAGCATGGAAGGGGGGGACACCGGGGAGCTGTTTTTT
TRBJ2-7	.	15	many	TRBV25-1	CASRAWTVITYEQYF	TGTGCCAGCAGAGCCTGGACAGTGATAACCTACGAGCAGTACTTC
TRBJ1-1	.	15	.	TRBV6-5	CASSYSIGGNTEAFF	TGTGCCAGCAGTTACTCTATAGGGGGGAACACTGAAGCTTTCTTT
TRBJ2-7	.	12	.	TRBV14	CASSLLTGEQYF	TGTGCCAGCAGCCTCCTGACTGGGGAGCAGTACTTC